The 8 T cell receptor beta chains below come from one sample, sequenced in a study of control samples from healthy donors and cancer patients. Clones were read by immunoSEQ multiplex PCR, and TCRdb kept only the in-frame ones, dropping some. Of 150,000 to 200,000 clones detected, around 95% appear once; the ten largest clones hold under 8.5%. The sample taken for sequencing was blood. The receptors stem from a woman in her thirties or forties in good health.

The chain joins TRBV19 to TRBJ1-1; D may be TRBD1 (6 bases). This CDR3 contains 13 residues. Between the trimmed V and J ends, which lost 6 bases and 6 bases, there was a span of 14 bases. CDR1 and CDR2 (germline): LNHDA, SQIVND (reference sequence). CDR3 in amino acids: CASRSGEVSEAFF. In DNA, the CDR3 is TGTGCCAGTAGATCAGGGGAAGTCTCTGAAGCTTTCTTT.

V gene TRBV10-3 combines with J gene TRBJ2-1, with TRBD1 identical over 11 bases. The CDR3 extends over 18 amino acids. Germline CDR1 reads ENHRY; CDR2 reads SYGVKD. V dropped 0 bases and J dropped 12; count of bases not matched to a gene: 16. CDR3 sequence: CAISESRGQGDGVRVQFF. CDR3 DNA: TGTGCCATCAGTGAGTCGCGGGGACAGGGGGATGGTGTCCGGGTGCAGTTCTTC.

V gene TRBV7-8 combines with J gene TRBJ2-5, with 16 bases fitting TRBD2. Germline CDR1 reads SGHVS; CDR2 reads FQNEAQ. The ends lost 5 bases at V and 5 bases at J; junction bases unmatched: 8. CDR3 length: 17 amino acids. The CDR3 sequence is CASSPRGLAGGSETQYF. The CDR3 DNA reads TGTGCCAGCAGCCCCCGGGGACTAGCGGGAGGGTCTGAGACCCAGTACTTC.

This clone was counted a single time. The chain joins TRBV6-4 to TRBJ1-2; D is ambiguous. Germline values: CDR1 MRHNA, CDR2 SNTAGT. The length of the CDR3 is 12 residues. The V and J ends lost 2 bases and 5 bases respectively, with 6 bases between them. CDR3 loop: CASSDGLYGYTF. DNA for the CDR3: TGTGCCAGCAGTGACGGGCTGTATGGCTACACCTTC.

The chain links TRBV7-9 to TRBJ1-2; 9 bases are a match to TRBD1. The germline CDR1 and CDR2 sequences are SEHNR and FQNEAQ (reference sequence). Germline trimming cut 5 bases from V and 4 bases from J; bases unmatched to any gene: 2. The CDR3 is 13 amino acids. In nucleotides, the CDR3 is TGTGCCAGCAGCGGGGACAGGGCCTATGGCTACACCTTC. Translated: CASSGDRAYGYTF. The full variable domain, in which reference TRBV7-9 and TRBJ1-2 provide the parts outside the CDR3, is DTGVSQNPRHKITKRGQNVTFRCDPISEHNRLYWYRQTLGQGPEFLTYFQNEAQLEKSRLLSDRFSAERPKGSFSTLEIQRTEQGDSAMYLCASSGDRAYGYTFGSGTRLTVV.

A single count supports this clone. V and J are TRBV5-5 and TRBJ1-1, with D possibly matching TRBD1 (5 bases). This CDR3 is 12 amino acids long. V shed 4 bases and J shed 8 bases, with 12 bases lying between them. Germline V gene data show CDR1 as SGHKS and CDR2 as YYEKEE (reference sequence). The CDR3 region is CASSLAGGEAFF. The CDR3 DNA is TGTGCCAGCAGCCTCGCGGGGGGAGAAGCTTTCTTT.

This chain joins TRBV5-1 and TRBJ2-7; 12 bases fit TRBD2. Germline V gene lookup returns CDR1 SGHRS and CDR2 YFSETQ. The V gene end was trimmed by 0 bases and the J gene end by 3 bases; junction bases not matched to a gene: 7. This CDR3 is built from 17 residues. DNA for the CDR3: TGCGCCAGCAGCTTGGGCCCGGGACTAGCGGGCCGCTACGAGCAGTACTTC. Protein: CASSLGPGLAGRYEQYF.

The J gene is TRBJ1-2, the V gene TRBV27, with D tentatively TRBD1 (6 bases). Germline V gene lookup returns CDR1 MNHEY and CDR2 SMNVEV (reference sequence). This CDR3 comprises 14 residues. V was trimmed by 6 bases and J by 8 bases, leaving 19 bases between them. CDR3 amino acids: CASRPGGGLGGYTF. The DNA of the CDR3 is TGTGCCAGCAGACCTGGGGGGGGGCTGGGGGGCTACACCTTC.